This T cell receptor (beta chain) was sequenced during a study of blood T cell repertoires in COVID-19. For the study at large: Researchers got acute and convalescent COVID-19 samples from the United States, Italy and Spain. Sources were T cells, B-cell-depleted T cells, or PBMCs; the material itself was cDNA or gDNA.

Authors' data handling: Amplified reference gene primers provided the basis for estimating nucleated cell counts. Sequencing was performed with immunoSEQ multiplex PCR; in TCRdb, only in-frame clones are kept and a portion is missing. That table furnishes V, J and clone size, whereas the DNA furnished D and trimming. Of under 150,000 clones detected, around 84% appear once; the ten largest clones hold 35% to 40%. CDR3 size: 13 residues. CDR1 is LGHNA, CDR2 YSLEER, per germline. V shed 3 bases and J shed 5 bases, with 8 bases lying between them. The TCR comes from a human donor in a cohort sampled during active COVID-19. Material for sequencing was peripheral blood. The chain links TRBV4-3 to TRBJ1-5; D is unclear. The chain's CDR3 is CASSHRPHQPQHF. The CDR3 DNA reads as TGCGCCAGCAGCCACAGGCCACATCAGCCCCAGCATTTT.